The clone carrying this T cell receptor beta chain showed up just a few times. The target antigen is unknown. Trimming pared 6 bases from V and 6 bases from J, leaving 18 bases between. Germline lookup yields CDR1 MNHEY and CDR2 SMNVEV (reference sequence). This CDR3 has 15 residues. The record originates from a study of shared clonotypes between healthy human individuals. Study results and limitations: In general, naive subsets displayed greater estimated richness than memory subsets did. Only blood samples were collected, and tissue repertoires likely differ.

The repertoire was sequenced with immunoSEQ multiplex PCR; TCRdb's copy has only in-frame clones and lacks some. The sample has roughly 720,000 clones, around 91% seen once. Material: memory CD8+ T cells from PBMCs. Subset denoted: CD45RO+ cells pooled with CCR7-negative TemRA cells. The chain recombines TRBV27 with TRBJ1-5, with D possibly TRBD1 on 6 matching bases. This sequence was found in a young man in good health. Some clones in this sample may be carry-over from other donors' samples. CDR3: CASRETRGGSQPQHF. In nucleotides, the CDR3 is TGTGCCAGCAGAGAAACCCGCGGGGGCAGTCAGCCCCAGCATTTT.